The clone carrying this T cell receptor beta chain was counted only a few times. Its antigen is undetermined. The data are from a study of identical twins. TCRdb reanalysed the 5' RACE reads using MiXCR and keeps one entry per CDR3 protein. This table holds roughly 240,000 distinct CDR3 sequences, 6.5% to 9% found once. Healthy Caucasians provided all donations. Study results and caveats: Conclusions came from cross-sectional statistical analysis, not from following the same donors.

The CDR3 runs 13 residues. Germline values: CDR1 MNHEY, CDR2 SMNVEV (reference sequence). Trimming left V 5 bases short and J 5 bases short, with 12 bases between. This sample also belongs to another study, concerning yellow fever vaccine responses in identical twins.

Sample: CD8+ T cells sorted from blood. This receptor was taken from a woman aged 18-30 years in good health. J is TRBJ1-2 and V is TRBV27; D perhaps matches TRBD1 (6 bases). CDR3 region: CASSPGVGYGYTF. As DNA, the CDR3 is TGTGCCAGCAGTCCAGGGGTAGGATATGGCTACACCTTC.